The clone carrying this TCR beta chain was seen ten or more times. The sample has other DNA sequences that encode this CDR3 too. As handled by the study authors: Reference gene primer amplification in the assay estimated nucleated cell counts. Only in-frame clones appear in the TCRdb table, and some are missing; sequencing was by immunoSEQ multiplex PCR. V, J and clone size are those of that table, while D and trimming were read from the DNA. The table has 200,000 to 300,000 clones, 85% to 95% seen once. The Seattle patients, enrolled during active infection, were followed longitudinally. The record originates from a study of blood T cell repertoires in COVID-19. The CDR3 has 13 amino acids. Trimming pared 4 bases from V and 4 bases from J, leaving 10 bases between. Germline-derived CDR1 and CDR2 are WNHNN and SYGVQD (reference sequence).

The chain links TRBV10-1 to TRBJ1-1; the D is unclear. The clonotype comes from a man between 25 and 39 years old with COVID-19, enrolled during active disease. The sequenced sample was peripheral blood. For the CDR3, the DNA is TGCGCCAGCAGTGGCGACCCGGGCACTGAAGCTTTCTTT. Translation: CASSGDPGTEAFF.